The 25 T cell receptor beta chains presented below share a single source sample, sequenced in a study of T cell repertoires in ileal Crohn's disease. Lamina propria lymphocytes from surgical specimens were isolated on a density gradient before sorting. The data were produced by immunoSEQ multiplex PCR, yet TCRdb's version contains in-frame clones alone and is incomplete. The sample has more than 2,500 clones, less than 95% seen once. The sequenced material came from CD4+ T cells sorted from the ileum. Source of these receptors: an adult with Crohn's disease.

The V and J genes are TRBV14 and TRBJ2-6, with a possible D match to TRBD1 (6 bases). V was pared by 5 bases and J by 3 bases, with 14 bases between. CDR3 size: 16 residues. The germline V gene encodes CDR1 SGHDN and CDR2 FVKESK. In DNA, the CDR3 is TGTGCCAGCAGCATCAACAGGGCCGGTGGGGCCAACGTCCTGACTTTC. This gives the protein CASSINRAGGANVLTF.

V usage is TRBV5-4 and J usage is TRBJ2-7, with 9 positions matching TRBD2. This CDR3 has 17 residues. V shed 0 bases, J shed 7 bases, and the junction held 14 bases outside the gene matches. Germline CDR1 is SGHNT and CDR2 is YYREEE (reference sequence). Here the CDR3 DNA reads TGTGCCAGCAGCTTGGAGGCACGGCTAGCGGGGTCGGGTGAGCAGTACTTC. This sequence encodes CASSLEARLAGSGEQYF. Full variable domain (rest looked up from reference TRBV5-4 and TRBJ2-7): ETGVTQSPTHLIKTRGQQVTLRCSSQSGHNTVSWYQQALGQGPQFIFQYYREEENGRGNFPPRFSGLQFPNYSSELNVNALELDDSALYLCASSLEARLAGSGEQYFGPGTRLTVT.

The rearrangement links TRBV5-1 to TRBJ2-5; 10 bases agree with TRBD1. V shed 4 bases and J 3 bases; nucleotides not matched to a gene: 3. This CDR3 has 14 residues. Germline V gene lookup returns CDR1 SGHRS and CDR2 YFSETQ. The CDR3 loop reads CASSPGTGEETQYF. The CDR3 region has the DNA TGCGCCAGCAGCCCGGGGACAGGGGAAGAGACCCAGTACTTC.

This sequence joins TRBV7-2 and TRBJ2-7; 8 bases align to TRBD2. This CDR3 is built from 14 residues. V lost 10 bases and J lost 2; bases outside the gene matches: 10. Germline-derived CDR1 and CDR2 are SGHTA and FQGNSA. CDR3 amino acids: CATTVAGTTYEQYF. The CDR3 DNA reads as TGTGCCACCACAGTAGCGGGAACCACCTACGAGCAGTACTTC.

The genes are TRBV2 and TRBJ1-3; D is undetermined. This CDR3 spans 16 amino acids. Germline-derived CDR1 and CDR2 are SNHLY and FYNNEI. The germline V and J ends were trimmed by 6 bases and 0 bases, with 15 bases remaining between them. In nucleotides, the CDR3 is TGTGCCAGCAGGGCTCCGGCGGAGAGCTCTGGAAACACCATATATTTT. Protein sequence: CASRAPAESSGNTIYF.

Here the CDR3 DNA reads TGTGCCAGCAGGGGAGGGCAGTCCTCTGGAAACACCATATATTTT. Its translation: CASRGGQSSGNTIYF. The chain links TRBV7-2 to TRBJ1-3, with D unresolved. Trimming took off 6 bases at V and 0 bases at J, with 12 bases between the two ends. Germline assignment: CDR1 SGHTA and CDR2 FQGNSA. This CDR3 is built from 15 residues.

The chain employs TRBV6-6 and TRBJ1-2; maybe TRBD1 (6 bases). The length of the CDR3 is 13 residues. Germline V gene lookup returns CDR1 MNHNY and CDR2 SVGAGI (reference sequence). Between the trimmed V and J ends, which lost 10 bases and 4 bases, there was a span of 16 bases. CDR3 in DNA: TGTGCCACCATAAGACAGGAGAGCTATGGCTACACCTTC. This translates into CATIRQESYGYTF.

CDR3 nucleotides: TGTGCCAGCAGCCCTTCCGGGGGGGCAATCTACGAGCAGTACTTC. Protein sequence: CASSPSGGAIYEQYF. The genes are TRBV28 and TRBJ2-7; 8 bases map to TRBD2. Germline trimming cut 6 bases from V and 3 bases from J; bases unmatched to any gene: 10. Germline values: CDR1 MDHEN, CDR2 SYDVKM. The CDR3 is made up of 15 amino acids.

Comments on this clone: Compared with germline, one end of the junction differs, possibly owing to a read error. The chain carries TRBV7-8 and TRBJ2-7; TRBD2 matches at 7 bases. The CDR3 has 14 residues. The germline gives CDR1 SGHVS, CDR2 FQNEAQ. The CDR3 DNA reads as TGTGCCAGCAGCTTTCTGACTAGCTCCCACGAGCAGTACTTC. Residues: CASSFLTSSHEQYF.

The V and J genes are TRBV29-1 and TRBJ1-4; maybe TRBD1 (6 bases). V was shortened by 6 bases and J by 7 bases, with 24 bases between the two germline ends. The germline CDR1 and CDR2 sequences are SQVTM and ANQGSEA. This CDR3 spans 16 amino acids. CDR3 amino acids: CSVANKGGGFLEKLFF. In DNA form, the CDR3 reads TGCAGCGTGGCCAACAAAGGCGGGGGCTTTCTTGAAAAACTGTTTTTT.

The chain links TRBV7-2 to TRBJ1-1, with D possibly TRBD1 on 5 matching bases. CDR3 length: 12 amino acids. CDR1 and CDR2 from the germline V gene are SGHTA and FQGNSA. V lost 3 bases to trimming and J lost 10 bases, with 12 bases between them. DNA for the CDR3: TGTGCCAGCAGCTTGCAGGGTGAGCGAGCTTTCTTT. It specifies CASSLQGERAFF. The whole variable domain, remainder taken from reference TRBV7-2 and TRBJ1-1, is GAGVSQSPSNKVTEKGKDVELRCDPISGHTALYWYRQSLGQGLEFLIYFQGNSAPDKSGLPSDRFSAERTGGSVSTLTIQRTQQEDSAVYLCASSLQGERAFFGQGTRLTVV.

This clone came up once. The chain recombines TRBV29-1 with TRBJ2-5, with 7 bases fitting TRBD1. The CDR3 runs to 13 residues. Germline CDR1 SQVTM, CDR2 ANQGSEA. Losses at the gene ends were 5 bases for V and 4 bases for J; bases not matched to a gene: 7. CDR3 loop: CSVLGQELETQYF. The CDR3, as DNA: TGCAGCGTTCTCGGACAGGAGCTAGAGACCCAGTACTTC.

V is TRBV6-6 and J is TRBJ2-3; 7 bases are a match to TRBD2. Germline-derived CDR1 and CDR2 are MNHNY and SVGAGI (reference sequence). CDR3 length: 16 residues. V was pared by 0 bases and J by 4 bases, with 7 bases of the junction left unmatched. The CDR3, as DNA: TGTGCCAGCAGTTACTCGGGCGGGAGTAACGCAGATACGCAGTATTTT. It translates to CASSYSGGSNADTQYF.

The chain carries TRBV19 and TRBJ1-1, with 8 bases identical to TRBD1. The CDR3 length is 15 residues. In germline, CDR1 is LNHDA, CDR2 SQIVND (reference sequence). Trimming removed 6 bases from V and 8 bases from J; junction bases left unmatched: 14. The CDR3 loop reads CASRYSTGAFGEAFF. CDR3 sequence (DNA): TGTGCCAGTAGGTATTCGACAGGGGCGTTTGGCGAAGCTTTCTTT.

Here the CDR3 DNA reads TGCGCCAGCAGCCAACTCGGGGGGGCCCTCCAAGAGACCCAGTACTTC. As protein: CASSQLGGALQETQYF. The V and J genes are TRBV4-1 and TRBJ2-5, with TRBD2 matching over 8 bases. J was trimmed by 1 base and V by 2 bases; bases with no gene match: 6. The CDR3 is 16 residues long. Germline values: CDR1 MGHRA, CDR2 YSYEKL.

The gene calls are TRBV10-3 and TRBJ1-1; 7 positions agree with TRBD1. The V and J ends lost 10 bases and 5 bases, in that order; junction bases with no gene match: 7. The CDR3 contains 12 residues. CDR1 and CDR2 from the germline V gene are ENHRY and SYGVKD. CDR3 in DNA: TGTGCCACCAGGGGGGGAGAAACTGAAGCTTTCTTT. This codes for CATRGGETEAFF.

The chain employs TRBV5-5 and TRBJ2-1; 10 bases fit TRBD2. The germline gives CDR1 SGHKS, CDR2 YYEKEE (reference sequence). Trimming took 3 bases from V and 6 from J; bases not matched to a gene: 6. The CDR3 length is 15 residues. The CDR3 here is CASSYSAGGPNEQFF. CDR3 bases: TGTGCCAGCAGCTATTCAGCGGGGGGGCCCAATGAGCAGTTCTTC. The complete variable domain, with remaining parts taken from reference TRBV5-5 and TRBJ2-1, reads DAGVTQSPTHLIKTRGQQVTLRCSPISGHKSVSWYQQVLGQGPQFIFQYYEKEERGRGNFPDRFSARQFPNYSSELNVNALLLGDSALYLCASSYSAGGPNEQFFGPGTRLTVL.

The chain is built from TRBV19 and TRBJ1-4, with D possibly TRBD1 on 5 matching bases. This CDR3 contains 15 residues. Germline V lookup: CDR1 LNHDA, CDR2 SQIVND (reference sequence). Trimming cost V 8 bases and J 8 bases, with 21 bases left between them. CDR3 in DNA: TGTGCCAGTTCCCCCCTCCTGGGGACTCTAGAAAAACTGTTTTTT. Residues: CASSPLLGTLEKLFF. The full variable domain, its missing parts supplied by reference TRBV19 and TRBJ1-4, is DGGITQSPKYLFRKEGQNVTLSCEQNLNHDAMYWYRQDPGQGLRLIYYSQIVNDFQKGDIAEGYSVSREKKESFPLTVTSAQKNPTAFYLCASSPLLGTLEKLFFGSGTQLSVL.

The chain uses TRBV5-6 and TRBJ2-1; unclear D gene. CDR3 size: 13 residues. Germline-derived CDR1 and CDR2 are SGHDT and YYEEEE. V lost 0 bases, J lost 8 bases, and 9 bases lay in between. Written as DNA, the CDR3 is TGTGCCAGCAGCTTGGGTCCACGCGATGAGCAGTTCTTC. This gives the protein CASSLGPRDEQFF. Full variable domain (missing parts from reference TRBV5-6 and TRBJ2-1): DAGVTQSPTHLIKTRGQQVTLRCSPKSGHDTVSWYQQALGQGPQFIFQYYEEEERQRGNFPDRFSGHQFPNYSSELNVNALLLGDSALYLCASSLGPRDEQFFGPGTRLTVL.

The V gene is TRBV29-1, the J gene TRBJ2-7; D perhaps matches TRBD1 (5 bases). The germline V gene encodes CDR1 SQVTM and CDR2 ANQGSEA. CDR3 length: 12 residues. Trimming removed 5 bases from V and 0 bases from J, with 8 bases in between. Here the CDR3 reads CSVRQGSYEQYF. The CDR3 DNA reads TGCAGCGTTCGGCAGGGCTCCTACGAGCAGTACTTC.

The chain employs TRBV5-1 and TRBJ2-1; 9 bases line up with TRBD2. CDR1 SGHRS and CDR2 YFSETQ come from the germline V gene. The CDR3 consists of 13 residues. Trimming at V came to 2 bases and at J to 11 bases, leaving 5 bases not matched to a gene. The CDR3 protein is CASSLAGGEKQFF. In nucleotides, the CDR3 is TGCGCCAGCAGCTTAGCGGGGGGAGAGAAGCAGTTCTTC.

This clone appeared a single time. The chain has TRBV7-8 and TRBJ2-7, with 10 bases matching TRBD2. The V segment lost 0 bases and the J segment 6 bases; nucleotides outside the gene matches: 11. This CDR3 is built from 17 residues. Germline-derived CDR1 and CDR2 are SGHVS and FQNEAQ. The CDR3 coding sequence is TGTGCCAGCAGCTTAGCGGAGCCCCGACTAGCGGGTATCGAGCAGTACTTC. Translating gives CASSLAEPRLAGIEQYF.

The chain is built from TRBV29-1 and TRBJ2-5; D perhaps matches TRBD2 (7 bases). Germline V gene data show CDR1 as SQVTM and CDR2 as ANQGSEA. Trimming pared 5 bases from V and 5 bases from J, leaving 15 bases between. The CDR3 runs to 13 residues. CDR3 in DNA: TGCAGCGTTCTGGGGGGGCGCTGGGAGACCCAGTACTTC. This codes for CSVLGGRWETQYF.

The chain recombines TRBV5-4 with TRBJ2-3; TRBD2 matches at 12 bases. V shed 0 bases and J 7 bases; nucleotides not matched to a gene: 6. CDR1 is SGHNT and CDR2 is YYREEE in the germline V gene (reference sequence). The CDR3 length is 16 residues. Here the CDR3 reads CASSLARLAGGNTQYF. The CDR3 DNA is TGTGCCAGCAGCTTGGCCCGTCTAGCGGGGGGGAATACGCAGTATTTT.

The chain uses TRBV13 and TRBJ2-7; TRBD1 might be the D (6 bases). Deletions cut 5 bases from V and 6 bases from J, with 14 bases between. Germline CDR1 PRHDT, CDR2 FYEKMQ (reference sequence). This CDR3 has 13 amino acids. The CDR3 region is CASSITGLGEQYF. The DNA for the CDR3 is TGTGCCAGCAGCATAACAGGGTTAGGCGAGCAGTACTTC.